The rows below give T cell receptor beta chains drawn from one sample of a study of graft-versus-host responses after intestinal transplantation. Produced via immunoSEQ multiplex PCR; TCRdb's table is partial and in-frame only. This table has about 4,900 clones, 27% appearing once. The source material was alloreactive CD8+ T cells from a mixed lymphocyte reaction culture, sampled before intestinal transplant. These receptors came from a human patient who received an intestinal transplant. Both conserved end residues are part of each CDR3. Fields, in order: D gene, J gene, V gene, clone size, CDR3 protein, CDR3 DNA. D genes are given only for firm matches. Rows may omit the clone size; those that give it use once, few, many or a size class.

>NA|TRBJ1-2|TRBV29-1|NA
CSVEVDKENGYTF
TGCAGCGTTGAAGTGGACAAGGAGAATGGCTACACCTTC
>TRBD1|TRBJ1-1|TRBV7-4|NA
CASGSRGSDTEAFF
TGTGCCAGCGGATCCAGGGGGTCGGACACTGAAGCTTTCTTT
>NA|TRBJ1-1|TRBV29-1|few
CSFLGGTEAFF
TGCAGCTTCCTAGGAGGAACTGAAGCTTTCTTT
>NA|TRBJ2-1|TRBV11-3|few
CASSLVGGGEQFF
TGTGCCAGCAGCTTAGTGGGGGGCGGGGAGCAGTTCTTC
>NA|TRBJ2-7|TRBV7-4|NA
CASSPPDKYYEQYF
TGTGCCAGCAGCCCGCCCGACAAGTACTACGAGCAGTACTTC
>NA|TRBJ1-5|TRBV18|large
CASSTTGLSQPQHF
TGTGCCAGCTCGACTACAGGGTTGAGCCAGCCCCAGCATTTT
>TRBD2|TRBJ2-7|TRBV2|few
CASSEGLAGASYDQYF
TGTGCCAGCAGTGAGGGACTAGCGGGAGCCTCCTACGATCAGTACTTC
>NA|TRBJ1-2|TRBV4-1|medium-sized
CASSQVSGVEGYTF
TGCGCCAGCAGCCAAGTAAGCGGGGTAGAGGGCTACACCTTC
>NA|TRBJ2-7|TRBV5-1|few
CASSLVVPAGEQYF
TGTGCCAGCAGCTTGGTTGTCCCGGCAGGCGAGCAGTACTTC
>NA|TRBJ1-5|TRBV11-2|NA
CASSSDPNQPQHF
TGTGCCAGCAGCTCCGACCCTAATCAGCCCCAGCATTTT
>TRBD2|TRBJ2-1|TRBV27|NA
CASSLGSGSWDNEQFF
TGTGCCAGCAGTTTGGGAAGCGGGAGCTGGGACAATGAGCAGTTCTTC
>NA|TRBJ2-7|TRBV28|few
CASSLGGATYEQYF
TGTGCCAGCAGTTTGGGGGGAGCTACCTACGAGCAGTACTTC
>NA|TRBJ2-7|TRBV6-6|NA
CASSRGLHEQYF
TGTGCCAGCAGTCGGGGGCTCCACGAGCAGTACTTC
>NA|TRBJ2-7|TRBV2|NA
CASSEAPGYEQYF
TGTGCCAGCAGTGAAGCCCCTGGCTACGAGCAGTACTTC
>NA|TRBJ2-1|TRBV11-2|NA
CASSGALAFFSYNEQFF
TGTGCCAGCAGCGGCGCCCTAGCGTTCTTCTCCTACAATGAGCAGTTCTTC
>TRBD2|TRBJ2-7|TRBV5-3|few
CASSLLAGGPYEQYF
TGTGCCAGCAGCCTACTAGCGGGAGGGCCCTACGAGCAGTACTTC
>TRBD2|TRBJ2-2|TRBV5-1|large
CASRLAENTGELFF
TGCGCCAGCCGACTAGCGGAAAACACCGGGGAGCTGTTTTTT
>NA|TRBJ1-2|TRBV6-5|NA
CASSYARVYGYTF
TGTGCCAGCAGTTACGCCAGGGTTTACGGCTACACCTTC
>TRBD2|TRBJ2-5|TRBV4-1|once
CASSHLSGGQETQYF
TGCGCCAGCAGCCACCTTAGCGGGGGGCAAGAGACCCAGTACTTC
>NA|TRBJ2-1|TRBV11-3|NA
CASSLGLVVDEQFF
TGTGCCAGCAGCTTAGGACTAGTTGTCGATGAGCAGTTCTTC
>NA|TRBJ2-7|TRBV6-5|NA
CASSDPTDEQYF
TGTGCCAGCAGTGACCCGACAGACGAGCAGTACTTC
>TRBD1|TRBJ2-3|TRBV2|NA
CASSGETGGWGDTQYF
TGTGCCAGCAGTGGAGAGACAGGGGGTTGGGGAGATACGCAGTATTTT
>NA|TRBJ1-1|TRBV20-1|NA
CSASPAVEAFF
TGCAGTGCTAGCCCTGCAGTGGAAGCTTTCTTT
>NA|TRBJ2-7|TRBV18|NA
CASSRRRGTYEQYF
TGTGCCAGCTCACGGCGGCGGGGAACCTACGAGCAGTACTTC
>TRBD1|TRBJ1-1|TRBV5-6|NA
CASSLGTGNTEAFF
TGTGCCAGCAGCTTGGGGACAGGGAACACTGAAGCTTTCTTT
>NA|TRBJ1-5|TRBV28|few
CASSLREQVAQPQHF
TGTGCCAGCAGTTTGAGGGAGCAGGTCGCTCAGCCCCAGCATTTT
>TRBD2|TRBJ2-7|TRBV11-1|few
CASSGSSGRNPYEQYF
TGTGCCAGCAGCGGATCTAGCGGGAGAAACCCCTACGAGCAGTACTTC
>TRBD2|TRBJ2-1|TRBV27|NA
CASSFSTSGYGYEQFF
TGTGCCAGCAGTTTCAGCACTAGCGGGTATGGCTATGAGCAGTTCTTC
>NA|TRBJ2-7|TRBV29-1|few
CSVGTAYEQYF
TGCAGCGTTGGGACGGCATACGAGCAGTACTTC
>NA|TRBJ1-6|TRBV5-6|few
CASSFGAKGDSPLHF
TGTGCCAGCAGCTTCGGAGCCAAAGGGGATTCACCCCTCCACTTT
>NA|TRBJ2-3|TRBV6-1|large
CASREVSSDTQYF
TGTGCCAGCAGGGAAGTATCGTCAGATACGCAGTATTTT
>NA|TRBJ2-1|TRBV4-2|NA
CASRQECVANEQFF
TGTGCCAGCAGACAAGAGTGCGTAGCCAATGAGCAGTTCTTC
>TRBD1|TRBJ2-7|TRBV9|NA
CASSVGGTVPYEQYF
TGTGCCAGCAGCGTAGGAGGGACAGTTCCCTACGAGCAGTACTTC
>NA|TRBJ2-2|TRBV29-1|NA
CSVEAPRPGELFF
TGCAGCGTTGAAGCGCCTCGACCCGGGGAGCTGTTTTTT
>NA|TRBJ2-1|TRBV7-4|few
CASSLAGGNEQFF
TGTGCCAGCAGCTTAGCGGGGGGCAATGAGCAGTTCTTC
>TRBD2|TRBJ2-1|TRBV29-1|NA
CSVEGLAFNEQFF
TGCAGCGTTGAGGGACTAGCGTTCAATGAGCAGTTCTTC
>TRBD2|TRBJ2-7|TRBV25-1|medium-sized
CASSEGAGGYEQYF
TGTGCCAGCAGTGAGGGAGCGGGAGGCTACGAGCAGTACTTC
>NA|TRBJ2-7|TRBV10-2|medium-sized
CASSEGDGFYEQYF
TGCGCCAGCAGTGAAGGGGACGGGTTCTACGAGCAGTACTTC
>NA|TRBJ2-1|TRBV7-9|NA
CASSSPETTYNEQFF
TGTGCCAGCAGCTCCCCGGAGACGACCTACAATGAGCAGTTCTTC
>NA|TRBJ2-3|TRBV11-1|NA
CASSSWRGSGGDTDTQYF
TGTGCCAGCAGCTCTTGGCGCGGATCAGGGGGGGACACAGATACGCAGTATTTT
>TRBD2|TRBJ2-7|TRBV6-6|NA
CASSYSASGYEQYF
TGTGCCAGCAGTTACAGTGCTAGCGGTTACGAGCAGTACTTC
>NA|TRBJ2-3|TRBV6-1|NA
CASSEGLIIPTDTQYF
TGTGCCAGCAGTGAAGGGCTTATTATCCCCACAGATACGCAGTATTTT
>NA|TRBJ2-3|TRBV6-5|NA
CASSYDPLGTDTQYF
TGTGCCAGCAGTTACGATCCTTTGGGGACAGATACGCAGTATTTT
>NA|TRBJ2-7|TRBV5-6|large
CASSLVVPAGEQYF
TGTGCCAGCAGCTTGGTTGTCCCGGCAGGCGAGCAGTACTTC
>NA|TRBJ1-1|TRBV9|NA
CASSVSPGGWTEAFF
TGTGCCAGCAGCGTATCGCCGGGCGGGTGGACTGAAGCTTTCTTT
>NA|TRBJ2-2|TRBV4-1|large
CASSLTGELFF
TGCGCCAGCAGTCTAACCGGGGAGCTGTTTTTT
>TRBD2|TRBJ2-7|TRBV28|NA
CASRGLGLYEQYF
TGTGCCAGCCGAGGACTAGGGCTATACGAGCAGTACTTC
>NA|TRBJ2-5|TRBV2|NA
CASRGYYSGETQYF
TGTGCCAGCAGGGGCTATTACTCGGGGGAGACCCAGTACTTC
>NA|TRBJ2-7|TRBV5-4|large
CASSLVGTGYPEQYF
TGTGCCAGCAGCTTGGTAGGAACAGGGTATCCCGAGCAGTACTTC